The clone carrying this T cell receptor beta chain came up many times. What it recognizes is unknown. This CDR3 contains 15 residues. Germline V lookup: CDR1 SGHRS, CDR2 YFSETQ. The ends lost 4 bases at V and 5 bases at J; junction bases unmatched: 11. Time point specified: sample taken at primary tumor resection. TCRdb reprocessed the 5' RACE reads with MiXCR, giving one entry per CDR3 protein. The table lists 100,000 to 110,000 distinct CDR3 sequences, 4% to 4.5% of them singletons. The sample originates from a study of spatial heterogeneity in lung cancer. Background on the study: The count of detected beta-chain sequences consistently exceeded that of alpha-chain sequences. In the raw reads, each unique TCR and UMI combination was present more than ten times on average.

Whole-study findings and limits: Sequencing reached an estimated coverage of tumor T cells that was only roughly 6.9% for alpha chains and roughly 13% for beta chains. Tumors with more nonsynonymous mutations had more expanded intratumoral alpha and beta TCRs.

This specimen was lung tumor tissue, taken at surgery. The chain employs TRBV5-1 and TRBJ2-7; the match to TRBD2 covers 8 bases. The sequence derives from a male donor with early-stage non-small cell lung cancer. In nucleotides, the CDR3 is TGCGCCAGCAGCCCACGTCTCGGGAGGGCCAACGAGCAGTACTTC. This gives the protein CASSPRLGRANEQYF. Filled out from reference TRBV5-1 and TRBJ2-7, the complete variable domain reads KAGVTQTPRYLIKTRGQQVTLSCSPISGHRSVSWYQQTPGQGLQFLFEYFSETQRNKGNFPGRFSGRQFSNSRSEMNVSTLELGDSALYLCASSPRLGRANEQYFGPGTRLTVT.